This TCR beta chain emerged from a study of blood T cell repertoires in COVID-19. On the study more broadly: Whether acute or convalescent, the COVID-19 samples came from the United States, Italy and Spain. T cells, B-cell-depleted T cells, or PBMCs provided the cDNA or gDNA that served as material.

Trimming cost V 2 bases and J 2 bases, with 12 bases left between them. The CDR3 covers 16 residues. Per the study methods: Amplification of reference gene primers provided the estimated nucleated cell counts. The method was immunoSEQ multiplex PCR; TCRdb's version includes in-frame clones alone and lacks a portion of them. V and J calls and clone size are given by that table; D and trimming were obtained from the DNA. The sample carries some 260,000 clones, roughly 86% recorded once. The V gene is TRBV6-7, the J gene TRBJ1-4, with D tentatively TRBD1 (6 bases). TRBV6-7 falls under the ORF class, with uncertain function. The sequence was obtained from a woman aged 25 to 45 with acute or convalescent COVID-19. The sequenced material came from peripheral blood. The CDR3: CASSYHRVPTNEKLFF. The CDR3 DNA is TGTGCCAGCAGTTACCACAGGGTACCTACTAATGAAAAACTGTTTTTT.